This is a list of T cell receptor beta chains from one sample in a study of PD-L1 blockade in urothelial cancer. Clones were sequenced by immunoSEQ multiplex PCR, and TCRdb holds only the in-frame ones, with some missing. There are 90,000 to 120,000 clones in the sample; about 90% occur only once, and approximately 0.88% lies in the top ten. Here the sequenced sample was PBMCs, taken around atezolizumab (anti-PD-L1) treatment. The receptors originated from a woman older than 75 with urothelial cancer. The conserved cysteine and the conserved F or W are not part of the CDR3 here.

v_gene,j_gene,CDR3aa
TRBV25-1,TRBJ1-1,ASSALFTEAF
TRBV30,TRBJ2-1,AWSVLVSGRKESYNEQF
TRBV30,TRBJ1-1,AWSVLGQGAEAF
TRBV5-8,TRBJ1-2,ASSLGNRGGYT
TRBV25-1,TRBJ1-1,ASVAAGGTGDTEAF
TRBV5-4,TRBJ2-1,ASSLAGILSYNEQF
TRBV7-9,TRBJ2-7,ASSSLPGNAYEQY
TRBV11-2,TRBJ1-4,ASSFERAGNEKLF
TRBV7-8,TRBJ2-7,ASSTTQGGYEQY
TRBV9,TRBJ2-5,ASSSRDRQETQY
TRBV6-1,TRBJ2-3,ASSEQSVVGADTQY
TRBV5-1,TRBJ2-7,ASSLGVGSPYEQY
TRBV6-6,TRBJ1-4,ASSPGGEKLF
TRBV7-2,TRBJ1-3,ASSLLSGAGNTIY
TRBV6-1,TRBJ1-3,ASRVTDTIY
TRBV15,TRBJ2-1,ATSRDRGSYNEQF
TRBV29-1,TRBJ2-3,SVLSGRVRDTQY
TRBV7-3,TRBJ2-5,ASSLRSQETQY
TRBV4-2,TRBJ1-1,ASSQPLEEAF
TRBV9,TRBJ2-2,ASSQRGLNTGELF
TRBV19,TRBJ1-1,ASSIRDLNTEAF
TRBV28,TRBJ2-1,ASSYPYRDEQF
TRBV19,TRBJ2-1,ASKGQGQGSYNEQF
TRBV5-5,TRBJ2-3,ASSPPGTSSRTDTQY
TRBV2,TRBJ1-2,ASSAGANYGYT
TRBV9,TRBJ1-2,ASNPGQGGYGYT
TRBV2,TRBJ1-2,ASSEATSGVYGYT
TRBV27,TRBJ2-2,ASSLSRAGVGRTGELF
TRBV10-3,TRBJ1-1,AIRPEGTEPMNTEAF
TRBV19,TRBJ2-5,ASSTGTSRLVPQY
TRBV19,TRBJ2-1,ASSIGLGSYNEQF
TRBV6-6,TRBJ1-1,ASGRDTSGTEAF
TRBV5-3,TRBJ1-2,ARRSGQPKLPNYGYT
TRBV2,TRBJ1-5,ASSGVGQAGNQPQH
TRBV28,TRBJ1-2,ASSLGRGGGYT
TRBV28,TRBJ2-7,ASSFLAGGAYEQY
TRBV7-2,TRBJ1-5,ASSLGQGNSNQPQH
TRBV30,TRBJ1-5,AWSGDRTTYSNQPQH
TRBV5-1,TRBJ2-5,ASSLSSGRVEETQY
TRBV9,TRBJ2-1,ASSVAGRASSYNEQF
TRBV6-5,TRBJ1-1,ASGPSWTEAF
TRBV13,TRBJ1-4,ASSYKQANLEKLF
TRBV7-9,TRBJ1-4,ASSFAGDEKLF
TRBV5-1,TRBJ1-2,ASSLGTGRHYGYT
TRBV29-1,TRBJ1-5,SVRQGRRPQH
TRBV7-3,TRBJ1-3,ASSPQGTTGNTIY